The 16 T cell receptor beta chains listed next were all sequenced from one sample in a study of T-cell reconstitution after alpha-beta-depleted transplantation in children listed by TCRdb under 2016. Library prep was done by PCR. These reads were obtained on an Illumina HiSeq 2500. TCR libraries were prepared with molecular barcoding, using unique molecular identifiers to normalize TCRbeta repertoire quantification. TCRdb trimmed the raw reads at Q25, called clones with MiXCR and kept productive beta chains. When rows share a CDR3 protein, they turn into one entry using the most common DNA and genes. The sample yields more than 250,000 distinct CDR3 sequences; 9.9% were counted once. About a tenth of the sample is held by the ten biggest clonotypes. The sequences come from PBMCs from the stem cell graft donor, collected from the stem cell graft. These receptors all come from a human donor who donated a stem cell graft to a child with SCID.

CDR3 coding DNA: TGTGCCAGCAGTTTGTCAGGGGGCATCGGGGAGCTGTTTTTT. This codes for CASSLSGGIGELFF. The chain joins TRBV12-3 or TRBV12-4 to TRBJ2-2; 8 nucleotides match TRBD1. This CDR3 contains 14 residues. Unmatched junction bases numbered 4, after V lost 3 bases and J lost 7 bases.

This clonotype has ten or more counts. This chain joins TRBV7-3 and TRBJ2-3, with 12 bases aligning to TRBD2. The junction had 4 bases not matched to a gene; V was cut back by 7 bases and J by 5 bases. The CDR3 length is 14 residues. Germline CDR1 and CDR2: SGHTA and FQGTGA. The CDR3 is CASKTSGGGDTQYF. The CDR3 region has the DNA TGTGCCAGCAAGACTAGCGGGGGTGGAGATACGCAGTATTTT.

This clonotype was observed at least ten times. The V and J genes are TRBV2 and TRBJ2-2; 8 nucleotides match TRBD2. Per the germline V gene, CDR1 is SNHLY and CDR2 is FYNNEI. V dropped 4 bases and J dropped 5; count of bases not matched to a gene: 6. The CDR3 consists of 15 residues. The CDR3, as DNA: TGTGCCAGCAGTGCGGCGGGGGGCCTGACCGGGGAGCTGTTTTTT. Its translation: CASSAAGGLTGELFF.

The chain links TRBV4-1 to TRBJ2-7; D ambiguous. Germline-derived CDR1 and CDR2 are MGHRA and YSYEKL. The V gene lost 0 bases and the J gene lost 4 bases, with 7 bases spanning the gap. This CDR3 is built from 13 residues. This chain's CDR3 is CASSQDMGYEQYF. The CDR3 DNA reads as TGCGCCAGCAGCCAAGATATGGGGTACGAGCAGTACTTC.

The J gene is TRBJ1-6, the V gene TRBV7-9, with TRBD1 identical over 7 bases. Germline CDR1 and CDR2: SEHNR and FQNEAQ (reference sequence). V gave up 2 bases and J gave up 9 bases; unmatched junction bases: 1. CDR3 length: 13 amino acids. Written as DNA, the CDR3 is TGTGCCAGCAGCTTAACAGGGGTTTCACCCCTCCACTTT. Protein: CASSLTGVSPLHF.

In its sample, this clonotype was seen many times. V is TRBV18 and J is TRBJ1-5; D is unresolved. The CDR3 has 13 residues. Trimming stripped 3 bases from V and 4 bases from J, with 7 bases between. In germline, CDR1 is KGHSH, CDR2 LQKENI. Written as DNA, the CDR3 is TGTGCCAGCTCACCGGATCTAAATCAGCCCCAGCATTTT. It specifies CASSPDLNQPQHF.

The rearrangement joins TRBV12-3 or TRBV12-4 to TRBJ1-3; 7 positions match TRBD1. The CDR3 is 17 residues long. The V gene end was trimmed by 6 bases and the J gene end by 1 base; junction bases not matched to a gene: 12. CDR3 loop: CASSLGQEKKSGNTIYF. In DNA, the CDR3 is TGTGCCAGCAGCCTAGGACAGGAAAAAAAGTCTGGAAACACCATATATTTT.

This clonotype was found many times. The V and J genes are TRBV3-1 and TRBJ1-2; 7 bases match TRBD1. V lost 0 bases to trimming and J lost 4 bases; unmatched junction nucleotides: 5. Germline lookup yields CDR1 LGHDT and CDR2 YNNKEL (reference sequence). The CDR3 consists of 15 residues. CDR3 residues: CASSQEGGQTYGYTF. CDR3 bases: TGTGCCAGCAGCCAAGAGGGGGGACAGACCTATGGCTACACCTTC.

The rearrangement joins TRBV4-1 to TRBJ2-7; D remains ambiguous. This CDR3 comprises 14 residues. The ends were cut back, 6 bases at V and 0 bases at J, with 12 bases in the middle. Germline V gene lookup returns CDR1 MGHRA and CDR2 YSYEKL. CDR3 nucleotides: TGCGCCAGCAGGGGTGACAACAGCTCCTACGAGCAGTACTTC. Residues: CASRGDNSSYEQYF.

This chain links TRBV5-6 with TRBJ2-7; TRBD1 might be the D (5 bases). CDR3 length equals 13 residues. Germline V gives CDR1 SGHDT, CDR2 YYEEEE. V dropped 4 bases and J dropped 3 bases, with 11 bases sitting between them. For the CDR3, the DNA is TGTGCCAGCAGCCAAATCACAGGCTACGAGCAGTACTTC. This sequence encodes CASSQITGYEQYF.

This clonotype was seen more than once but under ten times. The genes are TRBV12-3 or TRBV12-4 and TRBJ1-5; 7 bases are shared with TRBD1. This CDR3 is 16 amino acids long. J was trimmed by 3 bases and V by 5 bases; bases with no gene match: 10. In DNA, the CDR3 is TGTGCCAGCAGTCCCCGTACAGGGGCGGACAATCAGCCCCAGCATTTT. Protein product: CASSPRTGADNQPQHF.

A few counts support this clonotype. The J gene is TRBJ2-2, the V gene TRBV7-9, with TRBD2 matching 13 bases. V trimming: 5 bases; J trimming: 1 base; junction bases outside the gene matches: 4. Germline assignment: CDR1 SEHNR and CDR2 FQNEAQ (reference sequence). This CDR3 is 17 amino acids long. CDR3 residues: CASSPGLAGENTGELFF. For the CDR3, the DNA is TGTGCCAGCAGCCCAGGACTAGCGGGGGAGAACACCGGGGAGCTGTTTTTT.

This clonotype was observed a few times. This chain links TRBV20-1 with TRBJ2-7; D uncertain. The ends were cut back, 3 bases at V and 2 bases at J, with 5 bases in the middle. This CDR3 is built from 11 residues. Germline lookup yields CDR1 DFQATT and CDR2 SNEGSKA (reference sequence). The DNA for the CDR3 is TGCAGTGCTAGTGGGGCCTACGAGCAGTACTTC. Its protein product is CSASGAYEQYF.

In this sample, this clonotype turned up a few times. The rearrangement uses TRBV10-3 and TRBJ2-5; D is possibly TRBD2 (6 bases). Germline loops: CDR1 ENHRY, CDR2 SYGVKD. V was shortened by 6 bases and J by 5 bases, with 10 bases between the two germline ends. This CDR3 comprises 12 residues. The CDR3, as DNA: TGTGCCATCAGCTTGACTAGGGAGACCCAGTACTTC. Residues: CAISLTRETQYF.

This clonotype was seen only a few times. The V gene is TRBV19, the J gene TRBJ1-1; D gene unclear. The CDR3 has 12 residues. Germline assignment: CDR1 LNHDA and CDR2 SQIVND (reference sequence). The V end was cut by 4 bases, the J end by 2 bases, with 5 bases between. This CDR3 reads CASSKKNTEAFF. The CDR3, as DNA: TGTGCCAGTAGTAAGAAAAACACTGAAGCTTTCTTT.

This clonotype was observed a handful of times. The V gene is TRBV15, the J gene TRBJ1-5, with D hard to call. Per germline, CDR1 LNHNV and CDR2 YYDKDF (reference sequence). Trimming left V 6 bases short and J 2 bases short, with 14 bases between. The CDR3 spans 15 residues. In DNA form, the CDR3 reads TGTGCCACCAGATCTAACATGGAGGGCAATCAGCCCCAGCATTTT. Its translation: CATRSNMEGNQPQHF.